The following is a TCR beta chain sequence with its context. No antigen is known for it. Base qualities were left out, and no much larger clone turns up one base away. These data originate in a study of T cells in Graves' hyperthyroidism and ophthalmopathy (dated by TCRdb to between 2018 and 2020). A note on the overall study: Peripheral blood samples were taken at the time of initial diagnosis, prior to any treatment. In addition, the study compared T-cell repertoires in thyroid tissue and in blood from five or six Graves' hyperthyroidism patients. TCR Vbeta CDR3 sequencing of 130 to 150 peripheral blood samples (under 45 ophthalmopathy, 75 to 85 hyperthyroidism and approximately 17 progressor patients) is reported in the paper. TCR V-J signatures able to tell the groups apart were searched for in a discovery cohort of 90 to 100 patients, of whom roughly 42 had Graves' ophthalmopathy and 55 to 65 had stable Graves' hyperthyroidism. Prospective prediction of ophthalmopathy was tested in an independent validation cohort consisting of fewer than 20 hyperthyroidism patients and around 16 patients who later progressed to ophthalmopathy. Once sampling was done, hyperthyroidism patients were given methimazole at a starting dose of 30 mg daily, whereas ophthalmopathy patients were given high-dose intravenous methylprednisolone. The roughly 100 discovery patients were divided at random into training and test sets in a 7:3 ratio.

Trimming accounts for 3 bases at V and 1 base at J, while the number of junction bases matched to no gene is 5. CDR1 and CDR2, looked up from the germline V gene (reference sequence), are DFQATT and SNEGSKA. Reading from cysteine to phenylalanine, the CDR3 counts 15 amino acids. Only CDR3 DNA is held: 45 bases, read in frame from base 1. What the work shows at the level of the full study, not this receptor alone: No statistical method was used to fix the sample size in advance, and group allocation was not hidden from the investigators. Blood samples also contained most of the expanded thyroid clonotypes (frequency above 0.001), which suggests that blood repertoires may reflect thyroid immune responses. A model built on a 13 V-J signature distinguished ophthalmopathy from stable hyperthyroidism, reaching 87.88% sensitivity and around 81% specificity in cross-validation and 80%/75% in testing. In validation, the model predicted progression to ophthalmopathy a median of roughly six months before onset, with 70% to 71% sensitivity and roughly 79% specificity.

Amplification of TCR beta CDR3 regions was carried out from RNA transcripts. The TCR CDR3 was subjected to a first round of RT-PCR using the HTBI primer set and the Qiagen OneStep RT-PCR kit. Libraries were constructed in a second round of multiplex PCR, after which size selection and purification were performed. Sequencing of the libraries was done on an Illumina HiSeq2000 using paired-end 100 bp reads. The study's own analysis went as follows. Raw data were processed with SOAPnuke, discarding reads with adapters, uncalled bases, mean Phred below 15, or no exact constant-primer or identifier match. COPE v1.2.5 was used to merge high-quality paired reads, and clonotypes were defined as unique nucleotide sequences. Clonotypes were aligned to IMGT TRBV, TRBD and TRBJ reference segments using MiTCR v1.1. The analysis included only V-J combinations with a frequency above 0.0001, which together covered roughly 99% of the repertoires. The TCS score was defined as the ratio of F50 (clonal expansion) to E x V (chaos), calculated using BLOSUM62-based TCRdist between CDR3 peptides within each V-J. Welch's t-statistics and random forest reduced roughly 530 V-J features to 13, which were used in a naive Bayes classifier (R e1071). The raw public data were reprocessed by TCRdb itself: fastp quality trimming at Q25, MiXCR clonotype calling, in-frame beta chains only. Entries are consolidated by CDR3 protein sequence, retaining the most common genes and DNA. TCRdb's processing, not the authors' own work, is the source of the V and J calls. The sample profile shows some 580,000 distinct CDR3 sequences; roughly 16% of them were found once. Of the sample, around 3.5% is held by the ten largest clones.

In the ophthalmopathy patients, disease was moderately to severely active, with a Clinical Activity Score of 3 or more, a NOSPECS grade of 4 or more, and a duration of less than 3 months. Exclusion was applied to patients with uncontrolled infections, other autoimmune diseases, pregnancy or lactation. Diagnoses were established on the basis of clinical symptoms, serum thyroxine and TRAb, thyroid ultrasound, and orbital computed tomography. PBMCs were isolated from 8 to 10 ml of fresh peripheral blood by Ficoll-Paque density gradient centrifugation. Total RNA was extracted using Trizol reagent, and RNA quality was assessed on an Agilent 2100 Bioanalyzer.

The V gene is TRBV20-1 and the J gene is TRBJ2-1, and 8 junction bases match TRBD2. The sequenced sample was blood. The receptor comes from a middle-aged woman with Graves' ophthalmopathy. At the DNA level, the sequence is TGCAGTGCTAGGACTAGCGTTTTTTCCTACAATGAGCAGTTCTTC. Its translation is CSARTSVFSYNEQFF.